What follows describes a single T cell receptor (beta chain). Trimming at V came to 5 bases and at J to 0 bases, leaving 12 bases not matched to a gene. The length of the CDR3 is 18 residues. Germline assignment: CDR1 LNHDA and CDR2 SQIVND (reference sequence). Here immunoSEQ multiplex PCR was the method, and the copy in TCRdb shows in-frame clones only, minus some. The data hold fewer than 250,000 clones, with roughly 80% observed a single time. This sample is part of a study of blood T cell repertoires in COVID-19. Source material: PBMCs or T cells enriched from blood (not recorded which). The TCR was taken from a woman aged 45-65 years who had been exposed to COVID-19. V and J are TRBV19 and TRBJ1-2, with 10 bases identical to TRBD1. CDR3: CASSGRTGGAISNYGYTF. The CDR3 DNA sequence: TGTGCCAGTAGTGGAAGGACAGGGGGTGCCATATCTAACTATGGCTACACCTTC.